This T cell receptor beta chain comes out of a study of T cell responses to AZD1222 COVID-19 vaccine. Findings and caveats of the study: Per reports, nearly half of all spike-specific TCRs target regions that are unmutated in variants. Regions 160-218 and 743-854 held dominance among vaccine-associated CD4 TCRs, which spanned spike. Baseline serology detected seropositivity in only six AZD1222 recipients. The donor cohort was predominantly white British with a female majority, and clonal diversity may have been underestimated.

In the case of this clone: The antigen is unknown. One junction end does not reproduce the germline sequence, and a read error may be involved.

Germline V lookup: CDR1 SEHNR, CDR2 FQNEAQ (reference sequence). CDR3 length: 15 residues. Here immunoSEQ multiplex PCR was the method, and the copy in TCRdb shows in-frame clones only, minus some. The data hold 70,000 to 95,000 clones, with around nine tenths observed a single time. The chain has TRBV7-9 and TRBJ1-4, with D hard to call. The origin of this receptor is an adult in good health. This sample comprised peripheral blood, obtained on day 0 of AZD1222 vaccination. CDR3 in DNA: TGTGCCAGCAGCCTAGCCAGTTCAACTAATGAAAAACTGTTTTTT. It yields the protein CASSLASSTNEKLFF.